This T cell receptor beta chain was captured by sequencing in a study of T-cell reconstitution after alpha-beta-depleted transplantation in children. Whole-study findings and limits: Hyperexpanded clones declined; after one year, newly produced T cells mostly supplied diversity.

A library of TCRbeta sequences, prepared with unique molecular identifiers, was generated. TCRdb re-analysed the PCR reads in MiXCR, keeping a single row per CDR3 protein. Among roughly 400,000 distinct CDR3 sequences, 43% were seen once, and the ten largest hold 27%. CDR3 length: 13 amino acids. This clonotype occurred many times. Its cognate antigen is unknown. This TCR was recovered from a girl aged 2-10 years with aplastic anemia, due to receive a stem cell transplant. The chain joins TRBV21-1 to TRBJ2-7; TRBD1, as called in the table, went unchecked against the DNA. TRBV21-1 is deemed a pseudogene. Specimen: PBMCs, collected before TCRalphabeta/CD19-depleted stem cell transplant. In DNA, the CDR3 is TGTGCCAGCAGCAAATTGGCTGGGACCGAGCAGTACTTC. The encoded protein is CASSKLAGTEQYF.